This T cell receptor (beta chain) derives from a study of blood T cell repertoires in COVID-19. Study-wide context: COVID-19 samples from acute and convalescent phases originated in the United States, Italy and Spain.

Per the original methods: It was from reference gene primer amplification that nucleated cell counts were estimated. TCRdb keeps only in-frame clones here, not all; method: immunoSEQ multiplex PCR. V and J calls and clone size are as listed in that table; D and trimming were resolved from the DNA. The data hold 250,000 to 350,000 clones, with roughly nine tenths observed a single time. V lost 5 bases and J lost 7, with 18 bases in between. The CDR3 length is 15 residues. Looked up from germline, CDR1 is LNHDA and CDR2 is SQIVND (reference sequence). Cohort 3 donors counted as recovered after two negative PCRs, clearance, or resolved symptoms.

This sequence originates from a man aged 55-75 years who had recovered from COVID-19. The sequenced sample was PBMCs or T cells enriched from blood (not recorded which). The chain employs TRBV19 and TRBJ2-1; a possible D gene is TRBD2 (5 bases). The DNA of the CDR3 is TGTGCCAGTAGTTCGGCGGGTGGGGTTTTAAATGAGCAGTTCTTC. This encodes CASSSAGGVLNEQFF.